This T cell receptor beta chain originates from a study of vaccination and CD4 T cells after COVID-19. Study summary: The convalescent population consisted of six males and four females, two of whom were of Hispanic ethnicity. Overall study results and limits: With convalescent patients, a median 86.3% of reactive clones emerged solely after vaccination.

The CDR3 length is 15 residues. Germline loops: CDR1 MNHNS, CDR2 SASEGT. V was pared by 6 bases and J by 0 bases, with 14 bases between. Regarding this clonotype: No antigen is known for it.

The Oncomine TCR Beta short-read assay was what sequenced the DNA obtained from cultured CD4+ T cells. TCRdb re-called the PCR reads with MiXCR, one entry per CDR3 protein. The top ten hold around a sixth of the sample, which has about 20,000 distinct CDR3 sequences, roughly three fifths seen once. Documented treatment: roughly ten-day PBMC culture with coronavirus spike peptide pools or control peptides (ViraFEST assay). This chain connects TRBV6-1 to TRBJ1-2, with D perhaps matching TRBD1 (6 bases). The source of this sequence is a human donor who had recovered from COVID-19. The specimen was CD4+ T cells from blood, cultured in vitro. The chain's CDR3 is CASSPEQGANYGYTF. In DNA, the CDR3 is TGTGCCAGCAGCCCGGAACAGGGAGCTAACTATGGCTACACCTTC.